These T cell receptor beta chains were read from a single sample in a study of PD-L1 blockade in urothelial cancer. The protocol was immunoSEQ multiplex PCR, while the TCRdb copy is restricted to in-frame clones and leaves out a portion. The sample lists under 95,000 clones; around 84% were seen once. Sequencing was performed on PBMCs, taken around atezolizumab (anti-PD-L1) treatment. Receptors originate from a woman in her seventies with urothelial cancer. Each CDR3 is given with its conserved first and last residue. The order of the fields is CDR3 DNA, CDR3 protein, V gene, J gene, D gene, clone size. D genes are given only for firm matches. Clone size, where shown, is once, few, many, or a class for clones that have expanded.

DNA: TGTGCCAGCAGTTTCCCCGGGAGTGAGGGGGCGATCTATGGCTACACCTTC; CDR3: CASSFPGSEGAIYGYTF; V: TRBV28; J: TRBJ1-2; D: TRBD1; size: NA
DNA: TGTGCCAGCAGTTTTGGGCAGAATCAGCCCCAGCATTTT; CDR3: CASSFGQNQPQHF; V: TRBV7-2; J: TRBJ1-5; D: NA; size: NA
DNA: TGTGCCAGCAGTTTTTACAATCTCCGGGACAGAAATCAGCCCCAGCATTTT; CDR3: CASSFYNLRDRNQPQHF; V: TRBV28; J: TRBJ1-5; D: TRBD1; size: NA
DNA: TGTGCCAGCAGCCCGGGACTGACTAGCAATCAGCCCCAGCATTTT; CDR3: CASSPGLTSNQPQHF; V: TRBV7-9; J: TRBJ1-5; D: NA; size: few
DNA: TGTGCCTGGGAAACAGGGTCCGGTGGCGAAAAACTGTTTTTT; CDR3: CAWETGSGGEKLFF; V: TRBV30; J: TRBJ1-4; D: NA; size: NA
DNA: TGTGCCAGCAGGGGACTAGCGGGGTGGAACGGGGAGCTGTTTTTT; CDR3: CASRGLAGWNGELFF; V: TRBV2; J: TRBJ2-2; D: TRBD2; size: NA
DNA: TGTGCCAGCAGCCGGGGACAGGGGAGGAACTATGGCTACACCTTC; CDR3: CASSRGQGRNYGYTF; V: TRBV14; J: TRBJ1-2; D: TRBD1; size: NA
DNA: TGCGCCAGCAGCTTGCGGTCTAGCGGGAGTGGGGGCCACGAGCAGTACTTC; CDR3: CASSLRSSGSGGHEQYF; V: TRBV5-1; J: TRBJ2-7; D: TRBD2; size: NA
DNA: TGTGCCAGTAAGACAGGGGGCACTGAAGCTTTCTTT; CDR3: CASKTGGTEAFF; V: TRBV19; J: TRBJ1-1; D: TRBD1; size: once
DNA: TGTGCCTGGAGTGTGGCTATACTACCTACCTCCTACAATGAGCAGTTCTTC; CDR3: CAWSVAILPTSYNEQFF; V: TRBV30; J: TRBJ2-1; D: NA; size: NA
DNA: TGTGCCAGCAGTTACACCACCGGGACAGCCTACGAGCAGTACTTC; CDR3: CASSYTTGTAYEQYF; V: TRBV6-5; J: TRBJ2-7; D: TRBD1; size: NA